This is a list of T cell receptor beta chains from one sample in a study of shared clonotypes between healthy human individuals. Libraries were prepared by immunoSEQ multiplex PCR; TCRdb keeps only in-frame clonotypes and omits some of them. This table holds 1.5 million to 1.9 million clones, 95% to 99% found once. Material: naive CD4+ T cells sorted from blood. Source of these receptors: a man aged 25-40 years in good health. Each CDR3 is given with its conserved first and last residue. The D gene is left open where the match is weak. The size entry is marked missing in some rows and otherwise reads once, few, many or a size class.

size: once
J: TRBJ1-1
V: TRBV5-1
D: NA
DNA: TGCGCCAGCAGCTTGGCTAGGAACACTGAAGCTTTCTTT
CDR3: CASSLARNTEAFF

size: NA
J: TRBJ1-5
V: TRBV9
D: TRBD1
DNA: TGTGCCAGCAGCACTCCGGGACAGCAGAGAAATCAGCCCCAGCATTTT
CDR3: CASSTPGQQRNQPQHF

size: NA
J: TRBJ2-1
V: TRBV15
D: TRBD2
DNA: TGTGCCACCAGCAGAGATCCTAGCGGGAGAAATGAGCAGTTCTTC
CDR3: CATSRDPSGRNEQFF

size: NA
J: TRBJ2-7
V: TRBV7-9
D: NA
DNA: TGTGCCAGCAGCTTAAGTGGGATTTACGAGCAGTACTTC
CDR3: CASSLSGIYEQYF

size: NA
J: TRBJ1-2
V: TRBV25-1
D: TRBD1
DNA: TGTGCCAGCCGGGACAGGGGACGCTATGGCTACACCTTC
CDR3: CASRDRGRYGYTF

size: NA
J: TRBJ2-1
V: TRBV5-4
D: TRBD2
DNA: TGTGCCAGCAGCCCCCAGCCCGGGACTAGCGGCAACGCCTACAATGAGCAGTTCTTC
CDR3: CASSPQPGTSGNAYNEQFF

size: NA
J: TRBJ2-1
V: TRBV7-9
D: TRBD2
DNA: TGTGCCAGCAGCCAGTCCCGGACTAGCGGGAGATCCTACAATGAGCAGTTCTTC
CDR3: CASSQSRTSGRSYNEQFF

size: NA
J: TRBJ2-1
V: TRBV7-3
D: NA
DNA: TGTGCCAGCAGCTTAGGGGCTAGGAATGAGCAGTTCTTC
CDR3: CASSLGARNEQFF

size: NA
J: TRBJ1-5
V: TRBV28
D: NA
DNA: TGTGCCAGCAGCCCGAGGGGCGAGGGCAATCAGCCCCAGCATTTT
CDR3: CASSPRGEGNQPQHF

size: NA
J: TRBJ1-2
V: TRBV6-5
D: TRBD1
DNA: TGTGCCAGCAGTTACGACAGGGACCACTATGGCTACACCTTC
CDR3: CASSYDRDHYGYTF

size: NA
J: TRBJ2-1
V: TRBV18
D: TRBD1
DNA: TGTGCCAGCTCACCTACGGACAGGGACAATGAGCAGTTCTTC
CDR3: CASSPTDRDNEQFF

size: NA
J: TRBJ1-5
V: TRBV5-1
D: NA
DNA: TGCGCCAGCAGCTTGGCCATTCGACAGTCCAATAATCAGCCCCAGCATTTT
CDR3: CASSLAIRQSNNQPQHF

size: NA
J: TRBJ1-1
V: TRBV5-1
D: NA
DNA: TGCGCCAGCAGCCGGATTGGTAGCGGGGTCGCGAACACTGAAGCTTTCTTT
CDR3: CASSRIGSGVANTEAFF

size: NA
J: TRBJ2-7
V: TRBV7-2
D: TRBD2
DNA: TGTGCCAGCAGCACCCGGACTAGCGGGAGCGAGCAGTACTTC
CDR3: CASSTRTSGSEQYF

size: NA
J: TRBJ1-2
V: TRBV7-8
D: TRBD1
DNA: TGTGCCAGCAGCCAAACGGGACAGGGAGTCTTTGGCTACACCTTC
CDR3: CASSQTGQGVFGYTF

size: NA
J: TRBJ2-7
V: TRBV14
D: NA
DNA: TGTGCCAGCAGCCTCGCGTACGAGCAGTACTTC
CDR3: CASSLAYEQYF

size: NA
J: TRBJ2-4
V: TRBV2
D: NA
DNA: TGTGCCATCCAGCGGTCCCATATCAGTGGAAACATTCAGTACTTC
CDR3: CAIQRSHISGNIQYF

size: NA
J: TRBJ1-1
V: TRBV5-4
D: NA
DNA: TGTGCCAGCAGCTTGCCCTCCCTCGGGGAAAACACTGAAGCTTTCTTT
CDR3: CASSLPSLGENTEAFF

size: NA
J: TRBJ2-2
V: TRBV19
D: NA
DNA: TGTGCCAGTAGGGCCAAGGGCCTAACCGGGGAGCTGTTTTTT
CDR3: CASRAKGLTGELFF

size: NA
J: TRBJ2-7
V: TRBV2
D: NA
DNA: TGTGCCAGCAGTGTCGACGGAGCATATTCCTACGAGCAGTACTTC
CDR3: CASSVDGAYSYEQYF

size: NA
J: TRBJ2-3
V: TRBV10-1
D: NA
DNA: TGCGCCAGCAGTCACGTACCTTACACAGATACGCAGTATTTT
CDR3: CASSHVPYTDTQYF

size: NA
J: TRBJ1-1
V: TRBV29-1
D: NA
DNA: TGCAGCGTTGAAGATCCTGTCAGGGGAGGGGACACTGAAGCTTTCTTT
CDR3: CSVEDPVRGGDTEAFF

size: NA
J: TRBJ1-5
V: TRBV9
D: NA
DNA: TGTGCCAGCAGCCCCGGGGTAGGGGAGGGCAATCAGCCCCAGCATTTT
CDR3: CASSPGVGEGNQPQHF

size: NA
J: TRBJ2-7
V: TRBV9
D: TRBD2
DNA: TGTGCCAGCAGCGAGGGGGGACTAGGGTACGAGCAGTACTTC
CDR3: CASSEGGLGYEQYF

size: NA
J: TRBJ2-2
V: TRBV5-4
D: TRBD1
DNA: TGTGCCAGCAGCTCGAGGACAGGGGGCCTGGCCGGGGAGCTGTTTTTT
CDR3: CASSSRTGGLAGELFF

size: NA
J: TRBJ2-1
V: TRBV5-1
D: NA
DNA: TGCGCCAGCAGCTTGGATCCCGCTGATTACAATGAGCAGTTCTTC
CDR3: CASSLDPADYNEQFF

size: once
J: TRBJ2-5
V: TRBV11-2
D: TRBD2
DNA: TGTGCCAGCAGCTTCGGACTAGCGGGAACGGAGACCCAGTACTTC
CDR3: CASSFGLAGTETQYF

size: NA
J: TRBJ2-7
V: TRBV2
D: NA
DNA: TGTGCCAGCAGTGTTATCCGGATCTACGAGCAGTACTTC
CDR3: CASSVIRIYEQYF

size: NA
J: TRBJ2-1
V: TRBV5-5
D: TRBD2
DNA: TGTGCCAGCAGCTCAGGGACTAGCGGGAGGGTGGGGGAGCAGTTCTTC
CDR3: CASSSGTSGRVGEQFF

size: NA
J: TRBJ2-3
V: TRBV6-1
D: NA
DNA: TGTGCCAGCAGTGAAAGGGAGCGGACTAGCACAGATACGCAGTATTTT
CDR3: CASSERERTSTDTQYF

size: NA
J: TRBJ1-2
V: TRBV5-4
D: TRBD1
DNA: TGTGCCAGCAGCTTGGGGGGACAGGGCTATGGCTACACCTTC
CDR3: CASSLGGQGYGYTF

size: NA
J: TRBJ2-5
V: TRBV5-1
D: NA
DNA: TGCGCCAGCAGCTTGGTTGGCAGGTACCAAGAGACCCAGTACTTC
CDR3: CASSLVGRYQETQYF

size: NA
J: TRBJ2-7
V: TRBV6-5
D: TRBD2
DNA: TGTGCCAGCAAACACTCTGGTAGCGGGAGCGGTGAGCAGTACTTC
CDR3: CASKHSGSGSGEQYF

size: once
J: TRBJ2-1
V: TRBV7-6
D: TRBD1
DNA: TGTGCCAGCAGCAAGACAGGGACCCTTGGCAATGAGCAGTTCTTC
CDR3: CASSKTGTLGNEQFF

size: NA
J: TRBJ2-3
V: TRBV28
D: TRBD2
DNA: TGTGCCAGCCCGCGGACTAGCGGGAGTTCGAAAACGGATACGCAGTATTTT
CDR3: CASPRTSGSSKTDTQYF

size: NA
J: TRBJ1-3
V: TRBV18
D: TRBD1
DNA: TGTGCCAGCTCGCCTACTACCGGGACAGGGGGAAACACCATATATTTT
CDR3: CASSPTTGTGGNTIYF

size: NA
J: TRBJ2-1
V: TRBV28
D: TRBD1
DNA: TGTGCCAGCAGCGGTAGACAGGGGGAATCTTACAATGAGCAGTTCTTC
CDR3: CASSGRQGESYNEQFF

size: NA
J: TRBJ2-7
V: TRBV28
D: TRBD2
DNA: TGTGCCAGCAGCTTGCTAGCGGGGCTAAGGGAGCAGTACTTC
CDR3: CASSLLAGLREQYF

size: NA
J: TRBJ2-1
V: TRBV7-9
D: NA
DNA: TGTGCCAGCAGCTTAGCGTCGGGACTCCCTTTGAAAGAGCAGTTCTTC
CDR3: CASSLASGLPLKEQFF

size: NA
J: TRBJ2-3
V: TRBV11-1
D: NA
DNA: TGTGCCAGCACCTACTCCACAGGGAGAGGGGCAGATACGCAGTATTTT
CDR3: CASTYSTGRGADTQYF

size: NA
J: TRBJ2-2
V: TRBV27
D: TRBD2
DNA: TGTGCCAGCACCCCCCGGGGGAGGGGCGGGGAGCTGTTTTTT
CDR3: CASTPRGRGGELFF

size: NA
J: TRBJ1-2
V: TRBV27
D: NA
DNA: TGTGCCAGCAGCCGGTCATTGCAAAACTACACCTTC
CDR3: CASSRSLQNYTF

size: NA
J: TRBJ2-7
V: TRBV7-9
D: TRBD1
DNA: TGTGCCAGCAGCTTGGTGGACAGGGGTTCCTACGAGCAGTACTTC
CDR3: CASSLVDRGSYEQYF

size: NA
J: TRBJ2-2
V: TRBV7-2
D: NA
DNA: TGTGCCAGCAGCTGGAGAGGCACCGGGGAGCTGTTTTTT
CDR3: CASSWRGTGELFF

size: once
J: TRBJ1-2
V: TRBV18
D: TRBD1
DNA: TGTGCCAGCTCACCACTCGCAGGGGGCAACTATGGCTACACCTTC
CDR3: CASSPLAGGNYGYTF

size: NA
J: TRBJ2-1
V: TRBV5-1
D: TRBD2
DNA: TGCGCCAGCAGCTTGGGCGGGAGCCCCGAGCAGTTCTTC
CDR3: CASSLGGSPEQFF

size: NA
J: TRBJ1-2
V: TRBV10-3
D: TRBD1
DNA: TGTGCCATCAGGAACAGGGGTTATGGCTACACCTTC
CDR3: CAIRNRGYGYTF

size: once
J: TRBJ2-7
V: TRBV5-1
D: NA
DNA: TGCGCCAGCAGCTTAACCCTGCCCTACGAGCAGTACTTC
CDR3: CASSLTLPYEQYF

size: NA
J: TRBJ2-4
V: TRBV18
D: TRBD2
DNA: TGTGCCAGCTCACCACTTCTAGCGGGCGCCAAAAACATTCAGTACTTC
CDR3: CASSPLLAGAKNIQYF

size: NA
J: TRBJ2-3
V: TRBV5-6
D: NA
DNA: TGTGCCAGCAGCAGATTCACAGATACGCAGTATTTT
CDR3: CASSRFTDTQYF

size: NA
J: TRBJ2-7
V: TRBV7-2
D: TRBD1
DNA: TGTGCCAGCAGCCGTATTGTCCCGGGACAGGGCTCCTACGAGCAGTACTTC
CDR3: CASSRIVPGQGSYEQYF

size: NA
J: TRBJ2-5
V: TRBV30
D: NA
DNA: TGTGCCTGGAGTCAACTCGGCCAAGAGACCCAGTACTTC
CDR3: CAWSQLGQETQYF

size: NA
J: TRBJ2-1
V: TRBV5-4
D: NA
DNA: TGTGCCAGCAGCCCAGAGTACAATGAGCAGTTCTTC
CDR3: CASSPEYNEQFF

size: NA
J: TRBJ2-4
V: TRBV29-1
D: NA
DNA: TGCAGCGCGCTGGGGAGTCCGCAAGCCAAAAACATTCAGTACTTC
CDR3: CSALGSPQAKNIQYF

size: NA
J: TRBJ2-7
V: TRBV6-5
D: TRBD2
DNA: TGTGCCAGCAGTTACTCGCGGGAGGCCGCCTACGAGCAGTACTTC
CDR3: CASSYSREAAYEQYF